Below, 24 T cell receptor beta chains from the same sample are listed, as sequenced in a study of shared clonotypes between healthy human individuals. Only in-frame clones appear in the TCRdb table, and some are missing; sequencing was by immunoSEQ multiplex PCR. The sample contains approximately 700,000 clones, more than 70% of which appear only once. Sequencing input: memory CD4+ T cells sorted from blood. The subset denotes: CD45RA-negative fraction. These receptors all stem from a woman in her twenties or thirties in good health.

The chain links TRBV19 to TRBJ1-5, with 8 bases identical to TRBD1. The CDR3 spans 15 residues. V trimming: 8 bases; J trimming: 2 bases; junction bases outside the gene matches: 8. Germline CDR1 and CDR2: LNHDA and SQIVND (reference sequence). The CDR3 nucleotides are TGTGCCAGTGCTGGGACAGGCCGGCGCAATCAGCCCCAGCATTTT. Amino acids: CASAGTGRRNQPQHF.

The chain links TRBV5-6 to TRBJ2-3, with D unresolved. The CDR3 contains 14 residues. V was clipped by 2 bases and J by 0 bases, with 7 bases between them. Germline-derived CDR1 and CDR2 are SGHDT and YYEEEE. The DNA for the CDR3 is TGTGCCAGCAGCTTAACAGTTAGCACAGATACGCAGTATTTT. Amino acids: CASSLTVSTDTQYF.

The chain links TRBV18 to TRBJ2-7; the D gene could be TRBD1 or TRBD2 (5 bases each). The V end was cut by 0 bases, the J end by 0 bases, with 12 bases between. Germline loops: CDR1 KGHSH, CDR2 LQKENI. This CDR3 region has 16 residues. The CDR3 coding sequence is TGTGCCAGCTCACCACCGGGACGGGTACACTCCTACGAGCAGTACTTC. The encoded protein is CASSPPGRVHSYEQYF.

The rearrangement uses TRBV19 and TRBJ2-7; D not certain. Per the germline V gene, CDR1 is LNHDA and CDR2 is SQIVND (reference sequence). V lost 10 bases and J lost 3, with 4 bases in between. The CDR3 length is 9 residues. The CDR3 coding sequence is TGTGCCAAGAACTACGAGCAGTACTTC. Amino acids: CAKNYEQYF.

A single count supports this clone. DNA of the CDR3: TGTGCCAGTAGTCCCCTAGCGGGGAACTCCTACGAGCAGTACTTC. This sequence encodes CASSPLAGNSYEQYF. This chain uses TRBV19 with TRBJ2-7; 9 positions agree with TRBD2. The CDR3 contains 15 residues. Germline V gene lookup returns CDR1 LNHDA and CDR2 SQIVND (reference sequence). After removal of 5 bases from V and 0 bases from J, the junction contained 5 bases not matched to a gene.

This clone was seen more than once but under ten times. The chain uses TRBV14 and TRBJ2-7; no firm D call. The CDR3 consists of 15 residues. Germline-derived CDR1 and CDR2 are SGHDN and FVKESK. V gave up 5 bases and J gave up 6 bases, with 20 bases separating them. CDR3 in amino acids: CASSTYSVRSGEQYF. CDR3 DNA: TGTGCCAGCAGCACCTACAGTGTAAGGTCCGGCGAGCAGTACTTC.

There are many counts of this clone. This rearrangement joins TRBV7-9 to TRBJ2-3, with D possibly TRBD2 on 5 matching bases. The CDR3 spans 15 residues. CDR1 and CDR2 from the germline V gene are SEHNR and FQNEAQ (reference sequence). The V end was cut by 3 bases, the J end by 4 bases, with 14 bases between. This chain's CDR3 is CASSLGPGKADTQYF. The DNA of the CDR3 is TGTGCCAGCAGCTTGGGTCCCGGGAAAGCAGATACGCAGTATTTT.

The chain is built from TRBV6-5 and TRBJ2-7; a weak D match, TRBD1 (6 bases). Germline V lookup: CDR1 MNHEY, CDR2 SVGAGI. Trimming left V 6 bases short and J 5 bases short, with 14 bases between. The CDR3 is made up of 13 amino acids. The CDR3 protein is CASSTQGWHEQYF. CDR3 bases: TGTGCCAGCAGCACACAGGGTTGGCACGAGCAGTACTTC.

The chain joins TRBV6-5 to TRBJ1-5; D perhaps matches TRBD1 (6 bases). The CDR3 spans 15 residues. CDR1 and CDR2 (germline): MNHEY, SVGAGI. V gave up 6 bases and J gave up 8 bases, with 20 bases separating them. The CDR3 DNA follows: TGTGCCAGCAGCAGATCTCAGACAGGACTTGAGCCCCAGCATTTT. It specifies CASSRSQTGLEPQHF.

CDR3 in DNA: TGCGCCAGCTCCCGTCCGGGTGGGACAGGGGGCCACGAGCAGTACTTC. Amino acid sequence: CASSRPGGTGGHEQYF. The V and J genes are TRBV5-1 and TRBJ2-7, with 12 bases aligning to TRBD1. There are 16 residues in the CDR3. The V gene end was trimmed by 7 bases and the J gene end by 5 bases; junction bases not matched to a gene: 13. The germline CDR1 and CDR2 sequences are SGHRS and YFSETQ.

Comment on this clone: Other DNA variants within this sample encode the same CDR3. This chain uses TRBV9 with TRBJ2-2; D is undetermined. V lost 0 bases, J lost 1 base, and 4 bases lay in between. The CDR3 has 14 amino acids. Looked up from germline, CDR1 is SGDLS and CDR2 is YYNGEE. This CDR3 is CASSVDGNTGELFF. CDR3 nucleotides: TGTGCCAGCAGCGTAGACGGGAACACCGGGGAGCTGTTTTTT.

The chain joins TRBV2 to TRBJ2-7, with 9 bases identical to TRBD1. The germline V gene has CDR1 SNHLY and CDR2 FYNNEI. The CDR3 is 13 residues long. With 8 bases clipped from V and 0 bases from J, the junction kept 2 bases outside the gene matches. The CDR3 loop reads CASGTGNSYEQYF. CDR3 nucleotides: TGTGCCAGCGGGACAGGGAACTCCTACGAGCAGTACTTC. Using reference TRBV2 and TRBJ2-7 for the parts outside the CDR3, the full variable domain is EPEVTQTPSHQVTQMGQEVILRCVPISNHLYFYWYRQILGQKVEFLVSFYNNEISEKSEIFDDQFSVERPDGSNFTLKIRSTKLEDSAMYFCASGTGNSYEQYFGPGTRLTVT.

This chain connects TRBV5-6 to TRBJ1-2, with D unclear. With 4 bases removed from V and 6 bases from J, the gap between germline ends came to 19 bases. Germline-derived CDR1 and CDR2 are SGHDT and YYEEEE. CDR3 length equals 15 residues. This CDR3 reads CASSRLIGRNDGYTF. The CDR3 DNA reads TGTGCCAGCAGCCGCCTGATAGGGCGAAATGATGGCTACACCTTC.

V is TRBV10-2 and J is TRBJ1-4; perhaps TRBD1 as D (5 bases). The germline CDR1 and CDR2 sequences are WSHSY and SAAADI. The CDR3 is 16 residues long. The germline V and J ends were trimmed by 3 bases and 10 bases, with 21 bases remaining between them. CDR3 sequence reads: CASSEPGRGKDGKLFF. Here the CDR3 DNA reads TGCGCCAGCAGTGAACCGGGTCGGGGGAAGGATGGAAAACTGTTTTTT.

This clone was observed once. The V and J genes are TRBV5-1 and TRBJ2-3; TRBD1 agrees at 12 bases. The V gene's germline CDR1 is SGHRS and CDR2 YFSETQ. The CDR3 has 15 amino acids. The junction had 3 bases not matched to a gene; V was cut back by 2 bases and J by 5 bases. In DNA, the CDR3 is TGCGCCAGCAGCTTCGGGACAGGGGGCAGAGATACGCAGTATTTT. It translates to CASSFGTGGRDTQYF. Complete variable domain (other parts from reference TRBV5-1 and TRBJ2-3): KAGVTQTPRYLIKTRGQQVTLSCSPISGHRSVSWYQQTPGQGLQFLFEYFSETQRNKGNFPGRFSGRQFSNSRSEMNVSTLELGDSALYLCASSFGTGGRDTQYFGPGTRLTVL.

This sequence joins TRBV27 and TRBJ1-4; D is possibly TRBD1 (5 bases). The ends were cut back, 0 bases at V and 7 bases at J, with 12 bases in the middle. The CDR3 spans 15 residues. Per the germline V gene, CDR1 is MNHEY and CDR2 is SMNVEV (reference sequence). The CDR3: CASSLSGGVPEKLFF. Written as DNA, the CDR3 is TGTGCCAGCAGTTTATCGGGGGGGGTACCTGAAAAACTGTTTTTT. Based on the CDR3 plus reference TRBV27 and TRBJ1-4, the full variable domain is EAQVTQNPRYLITVTGKKLTVTCSQNMNHEYMSWYRQDPGLGLRQIYYSMNVEVTDKGDVPEGYKVSRKEKRNFPLILESPSPNQTSLYFCASSLSGGVPEKLFFGSGTQLSVL.

As for this clone: One base away lies a much larger clone, so this may be a sequencing read error. For the CDR3, the DNA is TGTGCCAGCAGCTTAAACACAGATACGCAGTATTTT. Its translation is CASSLNTDTQYF. The V gene is TRBV11-2, the J gene TRBJ2-3; the D is unclear. CDR3 size: 12 residues. In germline, CDR1 is SGHAT, CDR2 FQNNGV. V was pared by 2 bases and J by 2 bases, with 2 bases between.

This sequence joins TRBV19 and TRBJ1-1; 8 bases map to TRBD1. CDR1 is LNHDA and CDR2 is SQIVND in the germline V gene (reference sequence). V lost 10 bases to trimming and J lost 6 bases; unmatched junction nucleotides: 13. This CDR3 region has 14 residues. In nucleotides, the CDR3 is TGTGCCACCGTTATCAGGGGGCTATACTCTGAAGCTTTCTTT. This encodes CATVIRGLYSEAFF.

For this clone: This sample also contains other DNA sequences that code for the same CDR3. The V call is TRBV7-8, the J call TRBJ1-5; D remains ambiguous. The CDR3 runs to 12 residues. V lost 5 bases to trimming and J lost 7 bases, with 9 bases between them. Germline lookup yields CDR1 SGHVS and CDR2 FQNEAQ. CDR3 DNA: TGTGCCAGCAGCCTAGTAGGCCAGCCCCAGCATTTT. Translated: CASSLVGQPQHF.

This clone was counted ten times or more. The sample contains more than one DNA sequence encoding this CDR3. The chain is built from TRBV11-2 and TRBJ1-2; D not resolved. Germline CDR1 reads SGHAT; CDR2 reads FQNNGV. Between the trimmed V and J ends, which lost 0 bases and 4 bases, there was a span of 6 bases. The CDR3 covers 13 residues. CDR3 in amino acids: CASSLDRRYGYTF. In DNA, the CDR3 is TGTGCCAGCAGCTTAGACCGTCGCTATGGCTACACCTTC.

The chain employs TRBV10-1 and TRBJ2-7; D unclear. Looked up from germline, CDR1 is WNHNN and CDR2 is SYGVQD (reference sequence). This CDR3 spans 17 amino acids. V was cut by 8 bases and J by 3 bases, with 26 bases left in between. The DNA of the CDR3 is TGCGCCAGCCTAACACCAGCCCTTACCGGGCAGCTCTACGAGCAGTACTTC. Translation: CASLTPALTGQLYEQYF.

This clone was seen a handful of times. This chain uses TRBV5-1 with TRBJ2-2; D ambiguous. Deletions cut 2 bases from V and 5 bases from J, with 10 bases between. The CDR3 runs 14 residues. Germline lookup yields CDR1 SGHRS and CDR2 YFSETQ. The CDR3 sequence is CASSLENWTGELFF. CDR3 coding DNA: TGCGCCAGCAGCTTAGAGAATTGGACCGGGGAGCTGTTTTTT.

In DNA form, the CDR3 reads TGCGCCAGCAGCCAGAGAGTGTTCGAGCGGGCGAGCTCCTACGAGCAGTACTTC. Amino acid sequence: CASSQRVFERASSYEQYF. The chain joins TRBV4-1 to TRBJ2-7; the D gene is possibly TRBD2 (6 bases). Trimming left V 3 bases short and J 0 bases short, with 21 bases between. Germline V lookup: CDR1 MGHRA, CDR2 YSYEKL. The CDR3 totals 18 residues.

The chain couples TRBV4-1 to TRBJ1-4, with D possibly matching TRBD1 (5 bases). V was pared by 4 bases and J by 5 bases, with 20 bases between. The CDR3 runs to 17 residues. Per germline, CDR1 MGHRA and CDR2 YSYEKL. The CDR3 bases are TGCGCCAGCAGCCGCGGCAGGGTCCCCCGATCAAATGAAAAACTGTTTTTT. Translating it yields CASSRGRVPRSNEKLFF.